This passage covers 7 T cell receptor beta chains from one sample sequenced in a study of T cell responses to AZD1222 COVID-19 vaccine. Data came from immunoSEQ multiplex PCR; TCRdb stores just in-frame clones and leaves some out. The sample holds roughly 110,000 clones; 80% to 95% are singletons and the top ten take approximately 8.9%. The sample here was peripheral blood, taken 28 days after the second AZD1222 dose. These receptors all come from an adult who received the AZD1222 COVID-19 vaccine.

This rearrangement joins TRBV9 to TRBJ2-1, with 9 bases fitting TRBD1. Germline CDR1 SGDLS, CDR2 YYNGEE. V lost 0 bases and J lost 7; bases outside the gene matches: 8. This CDR3 has 16 residues. CDR3 sequence: CASSVAGGTGLNEQFF. CDR3 DNA sequence: TGTGCCAGCAGCGTAGCTGGAGGGACAGGGTTGAATGAGCAGTTCTTC. The full variable domain, rest sourced from reference TRBV9 and TRBJ2-1, is DSGVTQTPKHLITATGQRVTLRCSPRSGDLSVYWYQQSLDQGLQFLIQYYNGEERAKGNILERFSAQQFPDLHSELNLSSLELGDSALYFCASSVAGGTGLNEQFFGPGTRLTVL.

This clone was seen just once. J is TRBJ1-1 and V is TRBV30; 7 nucleotides align to TRBD1. CDR1 is GTSNPN, CDR2 SVGIG, per germline (reference sequence). Trimming cost V 6 bases and J 1 base; bases outside gene matches: 2. The CDR3 runs to 12 residues. CDR3 sequence reads: CACHRGNTEAFF. The DNA for the CDR3 is TGTGCCTGCCACAGGGGGAACACTGAAGCTTTCTTT.

This clone has just one count. The CDR3 DNA sequence: TGCGCCAGCAGTCAATCGGTACGACACTTCTATGGCTACACCTTC. Translating it yields CASSQSVRHFYGYTF. The chain links TRBV23-1 to TRBJ1-2; D uncertain. TRBV23-1 is an ORF, and what it does is uncertain. Trimming took off 0 bases at V and 4 bases at J, with 12 bases between the two ends. There are 15 residues in the CDR3.

This chain uses TRBV5-1 with TRBJ1-2, with a tentative D call TRBD1 (5 bases). The ends were cut back, 3 bases at V and 4 bases at J, with 16 bases in the middle. The CDR3 runs to 15 residues. Per germline, CDR1 SGHRS and CDR2 YFSETQ. The CDR3 protein is CASSSGDSGGYGYTF. The CDR3 bases are TGCGCCAGCAGCTCGGGGGACTCGGGTGGCTATGGCTACACCTTC.

The CDR3 region has the DNA TGTGCCAGCAGCCCGTACTCCCGGGACTACCAAACGCAGTATTTT. This codes for CASSPYSRDYQTQYF. V is TRBV5-6 and J is TRBJ2-3; 7 bases match TRBD2. Losses at the gene ends were 4 bases for V and 9 bases for J; bases not matched to a gene: 14. Germline V lookup: CDR1 SGHDT, CDR2 YYEEEE. This CDR3 spans 15 amino acids.

The chain is built from TRBV13 and TRBJ1-1, with D unclear. The CDR3 contains 14 residues. From germline, CDR1 is PRHDT and CDR2 FYEKMQ (reference sequence). V was pared by 5 bases and J by 1 base, with 11 bases between. CDR3 protein: CASSVTQWNTEAFF. DNA of the CDR3: TGTGCCAGCAGCGTAACCCAATGGAACACTGAAGCTTTCTTT.

This chain links TRBV6-5 with TRBJ1-1; unclear D gene. This CDR3 is built from 15 residues. V was clipped by 3 bases and J by 0 bases, with 11 bases between them. Per the germline V gene, CDR1 is MNHEY and CDR2 is SVGAGI. This CDR3 is CASSYQRDLNTEAFF. The DNA for the CDR3 is TGTGCCAGCAGTTATCAGAGGGATCTGAACACTGAAGCTTTCTTT.